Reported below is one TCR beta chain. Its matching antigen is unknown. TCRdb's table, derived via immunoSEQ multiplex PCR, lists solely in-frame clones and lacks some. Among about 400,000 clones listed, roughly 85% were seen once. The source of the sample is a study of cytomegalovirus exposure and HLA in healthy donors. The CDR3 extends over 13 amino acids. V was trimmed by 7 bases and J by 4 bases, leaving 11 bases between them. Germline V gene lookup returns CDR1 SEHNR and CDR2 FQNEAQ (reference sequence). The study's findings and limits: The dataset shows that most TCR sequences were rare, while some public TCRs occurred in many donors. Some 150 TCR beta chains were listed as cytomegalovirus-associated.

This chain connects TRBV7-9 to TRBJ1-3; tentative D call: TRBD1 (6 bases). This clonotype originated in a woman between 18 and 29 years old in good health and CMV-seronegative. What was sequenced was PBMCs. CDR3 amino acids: CASTAGVGNTIYF. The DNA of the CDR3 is TGTGCCAGCACCGCAGGGGTCGGAAACACCATATATTTT. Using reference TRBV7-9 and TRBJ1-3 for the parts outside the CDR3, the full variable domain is DTGVSQNPRHKITKRGQNVTFRCDPISEHNRLYWYRQTLGQGPEFLTYFQNEAQLEKSRLLSDRFSAERPKGSFSTLEIQRTEQGDSAMYLCASTAGVGNTIYFGEGSWLTVV.